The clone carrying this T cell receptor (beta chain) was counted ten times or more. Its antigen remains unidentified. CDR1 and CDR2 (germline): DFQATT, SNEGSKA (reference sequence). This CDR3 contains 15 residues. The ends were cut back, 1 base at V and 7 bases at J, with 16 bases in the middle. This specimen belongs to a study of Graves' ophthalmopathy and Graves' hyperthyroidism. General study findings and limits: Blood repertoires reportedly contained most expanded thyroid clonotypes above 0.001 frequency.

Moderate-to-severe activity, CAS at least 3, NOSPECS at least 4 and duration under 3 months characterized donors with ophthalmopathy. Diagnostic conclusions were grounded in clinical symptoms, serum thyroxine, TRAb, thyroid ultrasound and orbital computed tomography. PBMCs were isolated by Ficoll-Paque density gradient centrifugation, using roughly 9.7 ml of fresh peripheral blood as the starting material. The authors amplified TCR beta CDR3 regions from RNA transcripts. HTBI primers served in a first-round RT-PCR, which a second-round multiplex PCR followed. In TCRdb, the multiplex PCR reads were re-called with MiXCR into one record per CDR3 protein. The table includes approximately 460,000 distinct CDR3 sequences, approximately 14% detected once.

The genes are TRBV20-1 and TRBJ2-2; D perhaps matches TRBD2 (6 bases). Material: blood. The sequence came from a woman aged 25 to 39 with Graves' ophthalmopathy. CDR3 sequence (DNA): TGCAGTGCTAGAGTAGAGTGGCGGGAAGTCGGGGAGCTGTTTTTT. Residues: CSARVEWREVGELFF.